These T cell receptor beta chains were read from a single sample in a study of blood T cell repertoires in COVID-19. Method: immunoSEQ multiplex PCR; TCRdb's copy keeps in-frame clones and lacks some. Of about 280,000 clones in the sample, roughly nine tenths were seen once. Source material: peripheral blood. Receptors originate from a man aged 45-60 years with acute or convalescent COVID-19. The CDR3 runs from the conserved cysteine through the conserved F or W. Each record gives: V gene, clone size, D gene, J gene, CDR3 DNA, CDR3 protein. The D gene is left open where the match is weak. Clone size is shown for a subset of rows, as once, few, many or a class of expanded clone.

V: TRBV20-1
size: once
D: TRBD2
J: TRBJ2-1
DNA: TGCAGTGCTAGTGACCAGGCGGGGGGGTACAATGAGCAGTTCTTC
CDR3: CSASDQAGGYNEQFF

V: TRBV6-5
size: -
D: TRBD1
J: TRBJ2-2
DNA: TGTGCCAGCACGGGACAGGTGACCACCGGGGAGCTGTTTTTT
CDR3: CASTGQVTTGELFF

V: TRBV3-1/TRBV3-2
size: -
D: TRBD1
J: TRBJ2-2
DNA: TGTGCCAGCAGCCCCACGCAGGGGGCCGGCACCGGGGAGCTGTTTTTT
CDR3: CASSPTQGAGTGELFF

V: TRBV5-6
size: few
D: -
J: TRBJ2-7
DNA: TGTGCCAGCAGCTTGTGGCACGGGGAGCAGTACTTC
CDR3: CASSLWHGEQYF

V: TRBV5-1
size: once
D: -
J: TRBJ2-7
DNA: TGCGCCAGCAGTTCCCGCGGTGTTTGGCCTGACGAGCAGTACTTC
CDR3: CASSSRGVWPDEQYF

V: TRBV30
size: -
D: -
J: TRBJ1-2
DNA: TGTGCCTGGAGTGTTGGGGCGACCCCCTATGGCTACACCTTC
CDR3: CAWSVGATPYGYTF

V: TRBV9
size: -
D: -
J: TRBJ1-2
DNA: TGTGCCAGCAGCGTAGGTGGCGGGTATGGCTACACCTTC
CDR3: CASSVGGGYGYTF

V: TRBV27
size: -
D: -
J: TRBJ2-6
DNA: TGTGCCAGCAGAACAGGGAGCGCTGGGGCCAACGTCCTGACTTTC
CDR3: CASRTGSAGANVLTF

V: TRBV19
size: -
D: TRBD1
J: TRBJ1-1
DNA: TGTGCCAGTAGTATAGGGGGGACAGGGAACACTGAAGCTTTCTTT
CDR3: CASSIGGTGNTEAFF

V: TRBV5-1
size: -
D: -
J: TRBJ1-1
DNA: TGCGCCAGCAGCCCCCGCACCCAGGGTACGAACACTGAAGCTTTCTTT
CDR3: CASSPRTQGTNTEAFF

V: TRBV13
size: -
D: -
J: TRBJ2-1
DNA: TGTGCCAGCAGCTTAGGGTCAGGGGCTTACAATGAGCAGTTCTTC
CDR3: CASSLGSGAYNEQFF

V: TRBV10-1
size: -
D: -
J: TRBJ2-7
DNA: TGCGCCAGCAGTGAGTCGATTTCGGGGACCTACGAGCAGTACTTC
CDR3: CASSESISGTYEQYF

V: TRBV6-5
size: once
D: -
J: TRBJ2-7
DNA: TGTGCCAGCAGGGGAGTAGGGTCCTACGAGCAGTACTTC
CDR3: CASRGVGSYEQYF

V: TRBV5-6
size: -
D: -
J: TRBJ1-1
DNA: TGTGCCAGCAGCTCCTCCGACAGGTCAAGTGAAGCTTTCTTT
CDR3: CASSSSDRSSEAFF

V: TRBV2
size: -
D: -
J: TRBJ1-1
DNA: TGTGCCAGCAGTGGGACAGCAAACACTGAAGCTTTCTTT
CDR3: CASSGTANTEAFF

V: TRBV7-6
size: -
D: TRBD1
J: TRBJ1-1
DNA: TGTGCCAGCATCCCAACAGGGGGCCGCAACACTGAAGCTTTCTTT
CDR3: CASIPTGGRNTEAFF

V: TRBV27
size: -
D: TRBD1
J: TRBJ1-4
DNA: TGTGCCAGCAGTTCTCCGGGACAGGGGTTTGCAACTAATGAAAAACTGTTTTTT
CDR3: CASSSPGQGFATNEKLFF

V: TRBV6-5
size: -
D: -
J: TRBJ2-7
DNA: TGTGCCAGCAGTCGCGTAGTCTCCTACGAGCAGTACTTC
CDR3: CASSRVVSYEQYF

V: TRBV9
size: -
D: -
J: TRBJ2-1
DNA: TGTGCCAGCAGCGCAGGAGGGGAAACCTACAATGAGCAGTTCTTC
CDR3: CASSAGGETYNEQFF

V: TRBV9
size: -
D: -
J: TRBJ1-2
DNA: TGTGCCAGCAGCGATGAGCCGGGACAACCTAACTATGGCTACACCTTC
CDR3: CASSDEPGQPNYGYTF

V: TRBV10-3
size: -
D: -
J: TRBJ2-1
DNA: TGTGCCATCAGTGAGTCGAGGGGGGGTTACAATGAGCAGTTCTTC
CDR3: CAISESRGGYNEQFF

V: TRBV5-4
size: -
D: -
J: TRBJ1-2
DNA: TGTGCCAGCAGCCTAATCGAGGCGGGTGGCTACACCTTC
CDR3: CASSLIEAGGYTF

V: TRBV3-1/TRBV3-2
size: -
D: TRBD2
J: TRBJ2-5
DNA: TGTGCCAGCAGCCAAGATGTGGCCGCGGGGGGGCTCTCGGAGACCCAGTACTTC
CDR3: CASSQDVAAGGLSETQYF

V: TRBV6-6
size: -
D: TRBD2
J: TRBJ2-1
DNA: TGTGCCAGCAGAGGGAGCGGGGGGATAGACAATGAGCAGTTCTTC
CDR3: CASRGSGGIDNEQFF

V: TRBV5-4
size: -
D: TRBD2
J: TRBJ2-5
DNA: TGTGCCAGCAGCCCGGGACTACATGAAAAGACCCAGTACTTC
CDR3: CASSPGLHEKTQYF

V: TRBV6-6
size: -
D: -
J: TRBJ1-4
DNA: TGTGCCAGCAGTTACGGCAGTGTAACTAATGAAAAACTGTTTTTT
CDR3: CASSYGSVTNEKLFF